The table lists the clone carrying this T cell receptor (beta chain) with many counts. Its antigen is undetermined. The germline gives CDR1 SEHNR, CDR2 FQNEAQ (reference sequence). V was clipped by 5 bases and J by 4 bases, with 7 bases between them. The CDR3 spans 12 residues. These data belong to a study of early T cells in non-severe SARS-CoV-2 infection. Study as a whole: From unsorted whole blood, bulk RNA was sequenced, and the chains remained unpaired.

Study observations and caveats: In VDJdb matching, anti-spike CD8 responses were favored while private and CD4 specificities went missing.

Attached unique molecular identifiers marked individual cDNA molecules. Using its own MiXCR run on the 5' RACE reads, TCRdb lists one record per CDR3 protein. The data show some 71,000 distinct CDR3 sequences, more than 8.5% seen once. The sequences come from whole blood, collected at baseline. The genes are TRBV7-9 and TRBJ2-3; possible D gene TRBD1, 5 bases. This receptor was taken from an adult who was a healthcare worker with PCR-confirmed SARS-CoV-2 infection or an uninfected control (not recorded which). CDR3 amino acids: CASSQGADTQYF. In nucleotides, the CDR3 is TGTGCCAGCAGCCAAGGGGCAGATACGCAGTATTTT. Full variable domain (missing parts from reference TRBV7-9 and TRBJ2-3): DTGVSQNPRHKITKRGQNVTFRCDPISEHNRLYWYRQTLGQGPEFLTYFQNEAQLEKSRLLSDRFSAERPKGSFSTLEIQRTEQGDSAMYLCASSQGADTQYFGPGTRLTVL.